This T cell receptor beta chain was observed in a study of response to subunit inactivated influenza vaccine. Trimming shortened V by 4 bases and J by 4 bases, and 16 bases separated the two germline ends. The CDR3 contains 15 residues. Germline CDR1 is LGHDT and CDR2 is YNNKEL (reference sequence). TCRdb redid the calling of the RT-PCR reads with MiXCR, one entry per CDR3 protein. In the table there are roughly 550,000 distinct CDR3 sequences, roughly 25% of which are singletons. These data were also filed under a second study, of T cells expressing NK-cell markers. In that study: With UMIs, 5'RACE template switching was used to make TCR beta cDNA.

The clonotype was recovered from a man aged 45-60 years who received an inactivated influenza vaccine. The sequenced sample was CD4+ T cells sorted from PBMCs, obtained 11 to 12 days after vaccination. The chain carries TRBV3-1 and TRBJ1-2, with TRBD1 as a possible D gene (6 bases). Written as DNA, the CDR3 is TGTGCCAGCAGCCTAGGACAGACCAGGGGCTATGGCTACACCTTC. Its protein product is CASSLGQTRGYGYTF. The full variable domain, in which reference TRBV3-1 and TRBJ1-2 provide the parts outside the CDR3, is DTAVSQTPKYLVTQMGNDKSIKCEQNLGHDTMYWYKQDSKKFLKIMFSYNNKELIINETVPNRFSPKSPDKAHLNLHINSLELGDSAVYFCASSLGQTRGYGYTFGSGTRLTVV.